This TCR beta chain was documented in a study of CD8+ T cells in alopecia areata. Germline loops: CDR1 SGDLS, CDR2 YYNGEE. This CDR3 comprises 18 residues. The germline V and J ends were trimmed by 4 bases and 0 bases, with 21 bases remaining between them. It was for five or six patients that CD4+ cells were sorted into CD25+CD127- cells. cDNA serving as the sequencing template came from extracted, reverse transcribed RNA. Sequencing was performed with immunoSEQ multiplex PCR; in TCRdb, only in-frame clones are kept and a portion is missing. The table lists under 40,000 clones, 45% to 65% of them singletons.

The sequenced material came from CD4+ Tregs sorted from blood. This receptor was obtained from a human donor with alopecia areata. This sequence joins TRBV9 and TRBJ2-3; D might be TRBD1 or TRBD2, each matching 5 bases. In nucleotides, the CDR3 is TGTGCCAGCAGCCTCCCGGGGCGAGCGGAACCTAGCACAGATACGCAGTATTTT. Amino acid sequence: CASSLPGRAEPSTDTQYF.